This T cell receptor beta chain stems from a study of blood T cell repertoires in COVID-19. Study overall: PBMCs, B-cell-depleted T cells, or T cells provided the cDNA or gDNA that made up the material.

The CDR3 contains 16 residues. The trim removed 3 bases at V and 4 bases at J, leaving 11 bases unmatched. Per the germline V gene, CDR1 is PRHDT and CDR2 is FYEKMQ (reference sequence). Per the study methods: Cell counts per sample came from amplifying reference gene primers. Libraries were prepared by immunoSEQ multiplex PCR; TCRdb keeps only in-frame clonotypes and omits some of them. For V, J and clone size, that table is used; D and trimming come from the DNA. The sample lists around 160,000 clones; around four fifths were seen once. The receptor was isolated from a woman in her forties with active or convalescent COVID-19. The V and J genes are TRBV13 and TRBJ2-7; 8 bases match TRBD2. Sequencing was performed on peripheral blood. CDR3 residues: CASSFGGGYHPYEQYF. In DNA form, the CDR3 reads TGTGCCAGCAGCTTCGGCGGGGGGTATCATCCGTACGAGCAGTACTTC.